These T cell receptor beta chains were read from a single sample in a study of radiation and T cells in renal cell carcinoma. Some clones are missing from TCRdb's copy, which holds only in-frame ones; the method was immunoSEQ multiplex PCR. The profile covers tens of thousands of clones, with 65% to 90% appearing a single time and 22% taken by the ten largest. Sequencing was performed on blood, taken from a patient whose treatment included radiotherapy and nephrectomy. These receptors were taken from a woman in her forties or fifties with renal cell carcinoma. CDR3s include the opening cysteine and the closing phenylalanine or tryptophan. D genes are given only for firm matches. Size is omitted from some rows. Given values are once, few, many or a class for expanded clones.

TRBV7-2	once	NA	TRBJ2-5	14	CASSLGGFAETQYF	TGTGCCAGCAGCTTAGGGGGGTTCGCAGAGACCCAGTACTTC
TRBV29-1	NA	TRBD1	TRBJ1-4	14	CSVKRDRGVEKLFF	TGCAGCGTTAAAAGGGACAGGGGAGTTGAAAAACTGTTTTTT
TRBV7-2	NA	NA	TRBJ2-1	14	CASSLVLGVNEQFF	TGTGCCAGCAGCTTAGTACTCGGGGTGAATGAGCAGTTCTTC
TRBV7-9	NA	TRBD2	TRBJ2-5	12	CASSRGDETQYF	TGTGCCAGCTCACGGGGGGATGAGACCCAGTACTTC
TRBV7-2	NA	NA	TRBJ2-1	11	CASSPGGEQFF	TGTGCCAGCAGCCCCGGCGGTGAGCAGTTCTTC
TRBV7-2	NA	NA	TRBJ1-5	15	CASSWARGVNQPQHF	TGTGCCAGCAGCTGGGCCCGGGGAGTGAATCAGCCCCAGCATTTT
TRBV7-8	NA	NA	TRBJ2-7	15	CASTLDGAASYEQYF	TGTGCCAGCACCCTCGACGGGGCAGCCTCCTACGAGCAGTACTTC
TRBV28	NA	TRBD2	TRBJ2-7	19	CASSLFLEQGLAAAYEQYF	TGTGCCAGCAGTTTATTCCTCGAGCAGGGACTAGCGGCCGCCTACGAGCAGTACTTC
TRBV5-8	NA	TRBD2	TRBJ2-2	18	CASSLIGLAGTNTGELFF	TGTGCCAGCAGCTTAATTGGACTAGCGGGAACGAACACCGGGGAGCTGTTTTTT
TRBV7-9	NA	NA	TRBJ1-1	14	CASSLGGSPTEAFF	TGTGCCAGCAGCTTAGGAGGGTCACCCACTGAAGCTTTCTTT
TRBV4-2	NA	NA	TRBJ1-3	15	CASSPAVGSGNTIYF	TGTGCCAGCAGCCCAGCTGTGGGATCTGGAAACACCATATATTTT
TRBV4-2	NA	NA	TRBJ2-7	14	CASSQAQRAYEQYF	TGTGCCAGCAGCCAAGCCCAGCGGGCCTACGAGCAGTACTTC
TRBV21-1	once	NA	TRBJ2-7	14	CASSRLVQNYEQYF	TGTGCCAGCAGCCGACTAGTCCAGAACTACGAGCAGTACTTC
TRBV25-1	NA	NA	TRBJ2-7	14	CASSDGALSYEQYF	TGTGCCAGCAGTGATGGGGCGTTGTCCTACGAGCAGTACTTC
TRBV6-5	NA	NA	TRBJ1-2	11	CASSNQGSGTF	TGTGCCAGCAGTAACCAGGGTTCCGGCACCTTC
TRBV2	NA	TRBD2	TRBJ2-5	14	CASSGGWVQETQYF	TGTGCCAGCTCCGGGGGGTGGGTGCAAGAGACCCAGTACTTC
TRBV20-1	NA	NA	TRBJ1-2	11	CSASGGNGYTF	TGCAGTGCTAGTGGAGGGAATGGCTACACCTTC
TRBV6-5	once	TRBD1	TRBJ1-1	14	CASSYDRGGTEAFF	TGTGCCAGCAGTTACGACAGGGGGGGGACTGAAGCTTTCTTT
TRBV7-2	NA	NA	TRBJ1-4	15	CASSLGGGRTEKLFF	TGTGCCAGCAGCTTAGGTGGGGGTAGGACTGAAAAACTGTTTTTT
TRBV4-3	once	NA	TRBJ2-7	13	CASSQSAGDEQYF	TGCGCCAGCAGCCAGTCGGCAGGGGACGAGCAGTACTTC
TRBV6-5	NA	NA	TRBJ1-1	13	CASSLDRDTEAFF	TGTGCCAGCAGCCTGGACAGAGACACTGAAGCTTTCTTT
TRBV9	NA	TRBD1	TRBJ2-1	16	CASSVEGQLGYNEQFF	TGTGCCAGCAGCGTAGAGGGACAGCTTGGCTACAATGAGCAGTTCTTC
TRBV30	NA	NA	TRBJ1-2	13	CAWSSGAPYGYTF	TGTGCCTGGAGTAGTGGGGCCCCCTATGGCTACACCTTC
TRBV7-2	few	NA	TRBJ1-6	15	CASSLWAPGEIPLHF	TGTGCCAGCAGCTTATGGGCGCCGGGGGAGATTCCCCTCCACTTT
TRBV28	NA	NA	TRBJ2-5	14	CASSQDGSQETQYF	TGTGCCAGCAGTCAAGACGGTTCCCAAGAGACCCAGTACTTC
TRBV6-6	NA	NA	TRBJ2-5	15	CASTLGGGTGETQYF	TGTGCCAGCACCCTTGGTGGCGGGACCGGTGAGACCCAGTACTTC
TRBV4-3	NA	TRBD2	TRBJ2-1	19	CASSQAYGRGGPSYNEQFF	TGCGCCAGCAGCCAAGCATATGGACGGGGGGGACCCTCCTACAATGAGCAGTTCTTC
TRBV7-2	NA	TRBD2	TRBJ2-3	16	CASSSRGVRPTDTQYF	TGTGCCAGCAGCTCGCGGGGGGTTCGCCCCACAGATACGCAGTATTTT
TRBV5-8	NA	NA	TRBJ2-7	15	CASTLRTTSSYEQYF	TGTGCCAGCACCCTTCGGACGACGAGCTCCTACGAGCAGTACTTC
TRBV28	NA	NA	TRBJ1-4	13	CASSLGQNEKLFF	TGTGCCAGCAGTCTTGGTCAAAATGAAAAACTGTTTTTT
TRBV30	NA	NA	TRBJ2-5	13	CAWSVSGGETQYF	TGTGCCTGGAGTGTGTCCGGTGGGGAGACCCAGTACTTC
TRBV15	NA	NA	TRBJ1-4	15	CATSTTRGSGEKLFF	TGTGCCACCAGCACAACTCGGGGTTCGGGTGAAAAACTGTTTTTT
TRBV19	NA	NA	TRBJ1-1	15	CASSSHSIMNTEAFF	TGTGCCAGTAGTAGCCATTCGATTATGAACACTGAAGCTTTCTTT
TRBV2	NA	NA	TRBJ1-5	14	CASSDWTASQPQHF	TGTGCCAGCAGTGATTGGACTGCAAGTCAGCCCCAGCATTTT
TRBV7-6	NA	NA	TRBJ2-5	15	CASSDKMTRGETQYF	TGTGCCAGCAGCGATAAAATGACACGCGGGGAGACCCAGTACTTC